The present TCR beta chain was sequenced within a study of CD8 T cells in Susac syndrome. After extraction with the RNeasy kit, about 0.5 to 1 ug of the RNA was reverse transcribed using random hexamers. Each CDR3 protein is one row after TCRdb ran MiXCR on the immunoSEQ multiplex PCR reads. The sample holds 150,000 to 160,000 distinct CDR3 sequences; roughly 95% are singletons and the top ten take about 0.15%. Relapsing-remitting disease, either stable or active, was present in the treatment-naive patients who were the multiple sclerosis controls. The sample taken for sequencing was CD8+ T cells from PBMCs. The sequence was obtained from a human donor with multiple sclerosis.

CDR3 loop: CASSLGPSQETQYF. DNA for the CDR3: TGCGCCAGCAGCCTTGGACCTTCACAAGAGACCCAGTACTTC. V gene TRBV4-1 combines with J gene TRBJ2-5; D is unclear. Per the germline V gene, CDR1 is MGHRA and CDR2 is YSYEKL. The V end lost 4 bases, the J end lost 2 bases, and 11 bases lay between the germline ends. CDR3 length equals 14 residues.